Detailed here is one T cell receptor beta chain. Germline V gene data show CDR1 as LNHNV and CDR2 as YYDKDF (reference sequence). V was cut by 1 base and J by 8 bases, with 18 bases left in between. The CDR3 is 16 amino acids. This sample is part of a study of shared clonotypes between healthy human individuals. Study information: Each donor's CD4 naive and CD4 memory cells filled three plates apiece, CD8 naive two, and CD8 memory one.

Libraries were prepared by immunoSEQ multiplex PCR; TCRdb keeps only in-frame clonotypes and omits some of them. The data show approximately 1,500,000 clones, 95% to 97% seen once. Recent vaccinations or acute infections were absent in the healthy HIV-negative adult donors. The receptor was derived from a man under 40 in good health. The V and J genes are TRBV15 and TRBJ2-1; D might be TRBD1 or TRBD2, each matching 5 bases. Sequencing was done on a sample of naive CD4+ T cells sorted from blood. The subset denotes: CD45RA+ positively selected. CDR3 loop: CATSRVTGQGWDEQFF. The CDR3 DNA follows: TGTGCCACCAGCAGAGTTACGGGGCAGGGATGGGATGAGCAGTTCTTC.